This T cell receptor beta chain was documented in a study of blood T cell repertoires in COVID-19. Study-level information: Acute and convalescent COVID-19 specimens originated in the United States, Italy and Spain. Sources were T cells, B-cell-depleted T cells, or PBMCs; the material itself was cDNA or gDNA.

Germline assignment: CDR1 SGHRS and CDR2 YFSETQ. The CDR3 has 17 residues. J gave up 5 bases and V 2 bases, and 13 bases lay outside the gene matches. This clone is a singleton in its sample. Patients of the Seattle cohort, enrolled during active infection, were followed longitudinally. Original data processing: How many nucleated cells were present was estimated from reference gene primer amplification. Clones were read by immunoSEQ multiplex PCR, and TCRdb kept only the in-frame ones, dropping some. V, J and clone size were drawn from that table, and D and trimming were deduced from the DNA. The table shows about 330,000 clones, with approximately 90% occurring only once.

The material sequenced was peripheral blood. The receptor was isolated from a man in his thirties or forties with COVID-19, enrolled during active disease. V and J are TRBV5-1 and TRBJ2-7; 10 bases agree with TRBD1. CDR3 sequence (DNA): TGCGCCAGCAGCTTTGATCCCCCCGGGACAGGGGACAACGAGCAGTACTTC. Its translation: CASSFDPPGTGDNEQYF.